The 20 T cell receptor beta chains in this list originate from one sample, sequenced in a study of T cells after yellow fever vaccination. TCRdb reanalysed the 5' RACE reads using MiXCR and keeps one entry per CDR3 protein. The sample shows 300,000 to 400,000 distinct CDR3 sequences, approximately 12% of them seen only once. The sample in question was CD4+ T cells sorted from PBMCs, obtained 15 days after the yellow fever booster vaccination. The receptors shown here come from a man aged 18 to 29 who received the YFV17D yellow fever vaccine.

The rearrangement joins TRBV7-7 to TRBJ2-2, with D uncertain. The CDR3 extends over 13 amino acids. Looked up from germline, CDR1 is SSHAT and CDR2 is FNYEAQ (reference sequence). V lost 5 bases, J lost 3 bases, and 7 bases lay in between. The CDR3 spells CASSADDTGELFF. CDR3 nucleotides: TGTGCCAGCAGCGCTGACGACACCGGGGAGCTGTTTTTT.

V usage is TRBV4-2 and J usage is TRBJ2-2; D unresolved. V lost 0 bases to trimming and J lost 3 bases, with 5 bases between them. Germline lookup yields CDR1 LGHNA and CDR2 YNFKEQ. CDR3 length: 14 amino acids. CDR3 bases: TGTGCCAGCAGCCAAGAGGCGGACACCGGGGAGCTGTTTTTT. Residues: CASSQEADTGELFF.

The DNA for the CDR3 is TGCAGTGCTAGAGTTTGGGGGGAAGCAGATACGCAGTATTTT. The encoded protein is CSARVWGEADTQYF. The chain is built from TRBV20-1 and TRBJ2-3; the D gene is possibly TRBD2 (6 bases). This CDR3 is 14 amino acids long. CDR1 is DFQATT, CDR2 SNEGSKA, per germline (reference sequence). V was clipped by 1 base and J by 4 bases, with 12 bases between them.

This clonotype was seen ten or more times. The genes are TRBV7-6 and TRBJ1-6; D remains ambiguous. Trimming pared 0 bases from V and 7 bases from J, leaving 4 bases between. The germline V gene has CDR1 SGHVS and CDR2 FNYEAQ. The CDR3 is made up of 13 amino acids. CDR3 in DNA: TGTGCCAGCAGCTTAGCAGAGAATTCACCCCTCCACTTT. Translated, it gives CASSLAENSPLHF.

This clonotype turned up a few times. The genes are TRBV7-2 and TRBJ1-5; 7 bases line up with TRBD1. The ends lost 3 bases at V and 4 bases at J; junction bases unmatched: 6. The CDR3 covers 15 residues. Germline assignment: CDR1 SGHTA and CDR2 FQGNSA. The CDR3 DNA reads as TGTGCCAGCAGCTTGACCGGGACAGTGAATCAGCCCCAGCATTTT. Protein product: CASSLTGTVNQPQHF.

This clonotype was picked up many times. This chain joins TRBV5-1 and TRBJ2-1; D gene ambiguous. V lost 4 bases and J 0 bases, leaving 17 bases between the germline ends. Germline V gene data show CDR1 as SGHRS and CDR2 as YFSETQ. The CDR3 totals 17 residues. As DNA, the CDR3 is TGCGCCAGCAGCCCCCACGCGAATATTGGCTCCTACAATGAGCAGTTCTTC. Translating gives CASSPHANIGSYNEQFF.

V gene TRBV4-2 combines with J gene TRBJ1-1; D gene uncertain. This CDR3 is 12 amino acids long. Germline V gene lookup returns CDR1 LGHNA and CDR2 YNFKEQ. V was clipped by 2 bases and J by 3 bases, with 4 bases between them. The CDR3 protein is CASSQPDTEAFF. Written as DNA, the CDR3 is TGTGCCAGCAGCCAACCCGACACTGAAGCTTTCTTT.

This clonotype appeared a few times. J is TRBJ1-2 and V is TRBV6-5; a weak D match, TRBD1 (5 bases). The ends were cut back, 0 bases at V and 4 bases at J, with 12 bases in the middle. Germline assignment: CDR1 MNHEY and CDR2 SVGAGI. The CDR3 has 15 amino acids. The CDR3 DNA reads TGTGCCAGCAGTTACTCGATCGTCGACAGCTATGGCTACACCTTC. Residues: CASSYSIVDSYGYTF.

The rearrangement links TRBV6-4 to TRBJ1-5; TRBD1 matches at 8 bases. Trimming cost V 3 bases and J 1 base; bases outside gene matches: 5. Germline CDR1 is MRHNA and CDR2 is SNTAGT. This CDR3 region has 16 residues. CDR3 bases: TGTGCCAGCAGTGAAGAGACAGGGGTAAGCAATCAGCCCCAGCATTTT. It codes for CASSEETGVSNQPQHF.

This clonotype appeared a few times. This chain joins TRBV5-1 and TRBJ1-1; D unresolved. The CDR3 length is 12 residues. V was pared by 0 bases and J by 8 bases, with 8 bases between. Per germline, CDR1 SGHRS and CDR2 YFSETQ. CDR3 residues: CASSLDVEEAFF. CDR3 nucleotide sequence: TGCGCCAGCAGCTTGGATGTGGAAGAAGCTTTCTTT.

The genes are TRBV12-3 or TRBV12-4 and TRBJ1-5, with D uncertain. The germline V and J ends were trimmed by 7 bases and 6 bases, with 4 bases remaining between them. This CDR3 region has 10 residues. CDR3 region: CASTPQPQHF. CDR3 sequence (DNA): TGTGCCAGCACGCCTCAGCCCCAGCATTTT.

In this sample, this clonotype turned up a few times. V and J are TRBV4-3 and TRBJ1-5; TRBD1 matches 7 bases. Germline trimming cut 0 bases from V and 7 bases from J; bases unmatched to any gene: 3. This CDR3 has 14 residues. CDR1 and CDR2 (germline): LGHNA, YSLEER. In DNA form, the CDR3 reads TGCGCCAGCAGCCAAGATCCAGGGGGACAGCCCCAGCATTTT. It yields the protein CASSQDPGGQPQHF.

The chain joins TRBV6-2 or TRBV6-3 to TRBJ1-5, with D uncertain. Germline V gene lookup returns CDR1 MNHEY and CDR2 SVGEGT. V dropped 7 bases and J dropped 2 bases, with 21 bases sitting between them. The length of the CDR3 is 17 residues. The CDR3, as DNA: TGTGCCAGCACCAACGATCGGGCACCCGAGGGCAATCAGCCCCAGCATTTT. This translates into CASTNDRAPEGNQPQHF.

This clonotype occurred a few times. The J gene is TRBJ1-2, the V gene TRBV20-1; 8 positions agree with TRBD1. J lost 3 bases, V lost 1 base, and 7 bases had no gene match. Looked up from germline, CDR1 is DFQATT and CDR2 is SNEGSKA (reference sequence). The CDR3 loop spans 15 amino acids. The CDR3 loop is CSARVQGAGDYGYTF. CDR3 bases: TGCAGTGCTAGAGTGCAGGGGGCAGGAGACTATGGCTACACCTTC.

This clonotype was recorded many times. The chain has TRBV12-3 or TRBV12-4 and TRBJ1-6, with D possibly matching TRBD1 (6 bases). The length of the CDR3 is 14 residues. V lost 6 bases and J lost 4, with 10 bases in between. CDR3 protein: CASSIGGYNSPLHF. CDR3 nucleotides: TGTGCCAGCAGCATAGGGGGGTATAATTCACCCCTCCACTTT.

The chain couples TRBV7-2 to TRBJ2-3; no definite D call. V was pared by 5 bases and J by 2 bases, with 8 bases between. The CDR3 is 13 amino acids. In germline, CDR1 is SGHTA, CDR2 FQGNSA. The CDR3 is CASSLKLTDTQYF. As DNA, the CDR3 is TGTGCCAGCAGCCTTAAACTCACAGATACGCAGTATTTT.

This clonotype showed up many times. J is TRBJ2-3 and V is TRBV7-9; perhaps TRBD2 as D (6 bases). Germline V gene sequence: CDR1 SEHNR, CDR2 FQNEAQ (reference sequence). V lost 3 bases to trimming and J lost 0 bases, with 7 bases between them. This CDR3 is 14 amino acids long. As DNA, the CDR3 is TGTGCCAGCAGCTTCGGGACTAGCACAGATACGCAGTATTTT. Translation gives CASSFGTSTDTQYF.

The chain carries TRBV5-1 and TRBJ2-1, with 12 bases identical to TRBD2. CDR1 is SGHRS, CDR2 YFSETQ, per germline. The V and J ends lost 3 bases and 6 bases, in that order; junction bases with no gene match: 4. The CDR3 totals 15 residues. The CDR3 region has the DNA TGCGCCAGCAGCTCGACTAGCGGGGGCCTCAATGAGCAGTTCTTC. Its translation: CASSSTSGGLNEQFF.

This clonotype was seen a handful of times. This chain links TRBV6-1 with TRBJ1-1; D is undetermined. Trimming removed 2 bases at V and 7 bases at J, with 2 bases between. The CDR3 runs to 10 residues. Germline CDR1 reads MNHNS; CDR2 reads SASEGT. Written as DNA, the CDR3 is TGTGCCAGCAGTGAATTTGAAGCTTTCTTT. Protein: CASSEFEAFF.

The chain employs TRBV24-1 and TRBJ1-5, with 8 bases identical to TRBD1. V was pared by 4 bases and J by 3 bases, with 7 bases of the junction left unmatched. CDR1 is KGHDR, CDR2 SFDVKD, per germline. This CDR3 region has 16 residues. CDR3 sequence: CATSDPTGGANQPQHF. CDR3 coding DNA: TGTGCCACCAGTGACCCCACAGGGGGTGCCAATCAGCCCCAGCATTTT.